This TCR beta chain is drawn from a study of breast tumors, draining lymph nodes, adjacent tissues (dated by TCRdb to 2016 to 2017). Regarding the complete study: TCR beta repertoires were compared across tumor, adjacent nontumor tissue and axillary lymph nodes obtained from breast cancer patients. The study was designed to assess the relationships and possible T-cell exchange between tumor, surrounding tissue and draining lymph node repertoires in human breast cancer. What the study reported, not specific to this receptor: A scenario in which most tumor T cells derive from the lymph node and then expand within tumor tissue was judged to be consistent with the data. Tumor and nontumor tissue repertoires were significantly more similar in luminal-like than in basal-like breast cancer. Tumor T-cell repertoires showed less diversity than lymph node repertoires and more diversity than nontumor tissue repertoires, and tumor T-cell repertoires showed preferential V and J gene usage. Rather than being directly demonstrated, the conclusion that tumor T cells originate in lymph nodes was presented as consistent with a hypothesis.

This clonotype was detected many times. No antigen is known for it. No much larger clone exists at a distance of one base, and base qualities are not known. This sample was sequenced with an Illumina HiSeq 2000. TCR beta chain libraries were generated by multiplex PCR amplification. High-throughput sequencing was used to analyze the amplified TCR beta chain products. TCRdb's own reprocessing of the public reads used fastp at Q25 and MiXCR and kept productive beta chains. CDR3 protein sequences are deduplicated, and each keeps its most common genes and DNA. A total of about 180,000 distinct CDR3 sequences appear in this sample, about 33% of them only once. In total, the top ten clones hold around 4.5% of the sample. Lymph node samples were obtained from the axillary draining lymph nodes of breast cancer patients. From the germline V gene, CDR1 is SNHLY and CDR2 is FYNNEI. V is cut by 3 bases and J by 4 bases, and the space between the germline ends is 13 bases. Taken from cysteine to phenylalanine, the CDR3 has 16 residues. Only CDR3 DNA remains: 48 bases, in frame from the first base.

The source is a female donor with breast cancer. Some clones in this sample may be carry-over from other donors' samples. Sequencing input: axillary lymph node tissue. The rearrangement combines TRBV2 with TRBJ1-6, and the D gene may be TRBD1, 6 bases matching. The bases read TGTGCCAGCAGTGATCGACAGGAAGATTATAATTCACCCCTCCACTTT. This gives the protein CASSDRQEDYNSPLHF.